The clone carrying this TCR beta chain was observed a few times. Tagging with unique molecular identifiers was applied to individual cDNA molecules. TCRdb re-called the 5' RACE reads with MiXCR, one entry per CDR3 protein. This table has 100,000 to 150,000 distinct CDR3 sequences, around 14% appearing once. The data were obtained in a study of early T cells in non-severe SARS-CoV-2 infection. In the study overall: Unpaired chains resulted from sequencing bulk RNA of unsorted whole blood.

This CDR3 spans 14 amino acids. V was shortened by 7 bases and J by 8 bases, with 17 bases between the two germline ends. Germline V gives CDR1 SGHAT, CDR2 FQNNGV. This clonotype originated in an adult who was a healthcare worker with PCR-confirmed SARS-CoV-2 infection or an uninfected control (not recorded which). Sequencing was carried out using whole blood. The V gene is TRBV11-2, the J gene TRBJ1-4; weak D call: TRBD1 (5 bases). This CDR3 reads CASTGGGRSEKLFF. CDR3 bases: TGTGCCAGCACCGGGGGAGGGAGGAGCGAAAAACTGTTTTTT.